The 26 T cell receptor beta chains below come from one sample, sequenced in a study of Graves' ophthalmopathy and Graves' hyperthyroidism. The TCR beta CDR3 regions underwent amplification from RNA transcripts. HTBI primers were employed in first-round RT-PCR, then a second-round multiplex PCR followed. MiXCR, applied by TCRdb to the multiplex PCR reads, yields one record per CDR3 protein. The sample has 500,000 to 700,000 distinct CDR3 sequences, roughly 40% seen once. Sequencing was done on a sample of peripheral blood or thyroid tissue (not recorded which). The source of these receptors is an adult man with Graves' hyperthyroidism.

CDR3 region: CSASRDLGADTQYF. For the CDR3, the DNA is TGCAGTGCTAGCCGGGACCTAGGCGCAGATACGCAGTATTTT. The chain uses TRBV20-1 and TRBJ1-5, with D possibly being TRBD1 or TRBD2 (5 bases each). The J call is uncertain, as TRBJ2-3 better fits the DNA end. This CDR3 comprises 14 residues. CDR1 and CDR2 (germline): DFQATT, SNEGSKA (reference sequence).

The chain is built from TRBV24-1 and TRBJ2-7; 7 positions match TRBD1. The J call may be in error: the DNA end matches TRBJ2-1 better. Looked up from germline, CDR1 is KGHDR and CDR2 is SFDVKD. The CDR3 loop spans 15 amino acids. Written as DNA, the CDR3 is TGTGCCACCAGTGATCCCGGGACAGAAGAATACGAGCAGTTCTTC. The encoded protein is CATSDPGTEEYEQFF.

This clonotype was recorded at least ten times. The CDR3 nucleotides are TGTGCCATCAGTGAGACTCGACAGGGGGACACCGGGGAGCTGTTTTTT. It translates to CAISETRQGDTGELFF. This chain connects TRBV10-3 to TRBJ2-2; 9 nucleotides match TRBD1. J lost 3 bases, V lost 2 bases, and 4 bases had no gene match. The germline V gene encodes CDR1 ENHRY and CDR2 SYGVKD. There are 16 residues in the CDR3.

In this sample, this clonotype turned up many times. The chain couples TRBV14 to TRBJ1-1, with a tentative D call TRBD1 (5 bases). CDR3 length equals 12 residues. Germline CDR1 is SGHDN and CDR2 is FVKESK. Trimming shortened V by 1 base and J by 10 bases, and 10 bases separated the two germline ends. CDR3 bases: TGTGCCAGCAGCCAAGTGGGAAGGGGAGCTTTCTTT. The encoded protein is CASSQVGRGAFF.

This clonotype came up many times. The J gene is TRBJ1-2, the V gene TRBV6-1; D perhaps matches TRBD1 (5 bases). The CDR3 totals 14 residues. Deletions cut 3 bases from V and 8 bases from J, with 16 bases between. CDR1 is MNHNS, CDR2 SASEGT, per germline. The CDR3 sequence is CASSEPGRLGGYTF. The CDR3 nucleotides are TGTGCCAGCAGTGAGCCGGGGCGTTTAGGCGGCTACACCTTC.

In this sample, this clonotype turned up a few times. The chain uses TRBV6-6 and TRBJ1-2; D is ambiguous. The germline CDR1 and CDR2 sequences are MNHNY and SVGAGI (reference sequence). The CDR3 length is 15 residues. Deletions cut 6 bases from V and 4 bases from J, with 18 bases between. The CDR3: CASSPGPGDVYGYTF. The CDR3 region has the DNA TGTGCCAGCAGCCCGGGCCCGGGTGATGTCTATGGCTACACCTTC.

At least ten counts were recorded for this clonotype. The chain uses TRBV12-3 or TRBV12-4 and TRBJ2-2, with a possible D match to TRBD1 (5 bases). V lost 1 base and J 2 bases, leaving 14 bases between the germline ends. CDR3 length equals 17 residues. The CDR3 is CASSLVARTSNTGELFF. The CDR3 nucleotides are TGTGCCAGCAGTTTAGTCGCCCGGACAAGTAACACCGGGGAGCTGTTTTTT.

J is TRBJ2-7 and V is TRBV6-1; D is perhaps TRBD1 (6 bases). Germline values: CDR1 MNHNS, CDR2 SASEGT. The CDR3 runs to 13 residues. Trimming stripped 8 bases from V and 2 bases from J, with 13 bases between. CDR3 in DNA: TGTGCCAGCGGGGGCGGACAGACCTACGAGCAGTACTTC. It specifies CASGGGQTYEQYF.

This clonotype was seen many times. This chain connects TRBV9 to TRBJ1-2; D gene uncertain. V was cut by 3 bases and J by 2 bases, with 8 bases left in between. Germline CDR1 and CDR2: SGDLS and YYNGEE. The CDR3 contains 13 residues. DNA of the CDR3: TGTGCCAGCAGCGATGGCAGAAACTATGGCTACACCTTC. Translating it yields CASSDGRNYGYTF. The whole variable domain, filled in from reference TRBV9 and TRBJ1-2, reads DSGVTQTPKHLITATGQRVTLRCSPRSGDLSVYWYQQSLDQGLQFLIQYYNGEERAKGNILERFSAQQFPDLHSELNLSSLELGDSALYFCASSDGRNYGYTFGSGTRLTVV.

This clonotype was seen a few times. The chain recombines TRBV4-1 with TRBJ2-7; TRBD2 agrees at 7 bases. V lost 4 bases and J lost 3; bases outside the gene matches: 9. Germline values: CDR1 MGHRA, CDR2 YSYEKL. The CDR3 has 15 amino acids. The CDR3 is CASSPNPGRVYEQYF. The CDR3 DNA sequence: TGCGCCAGCAGCCCAAACCCAGGGAGGGTCTACGAGCAGTACTTC.

To note about this clonotype: One end of the junction fails to match germline, which may point to a read error. The J gene is TRBJ2-3, the V gene TRBV7-2, with 8 bases identical to TRBD2. There are 14 residues in the CDR3. Germline-derived CDR1 and CDR2 are SGHTA and FQGNSA. The CDR3 DNA reads as TGTGCCAACAGCTTAGCAGCGGGAGCAGATACGCAGTATTTT. This translates into CANSLAAGADTQYF.

This clonotype was seen at least ten times. V gene TRBV20-1 combines with J gene TRBJ1-3, with 7 nucleotides matching TRBD1. Trimming at V came to 2 bases and at J to 5 bases, leaving 3 bases not matched to a gene. The CDR3 length is 13 residues. Per the germline V gene, CDR1 is DFQATT and CDR2 is SNEGSKA (reference sequence). CDR3 loop: CSARRQGRNTIYF. The CDR3 DNA is TGCAGTGCTAGACGACAGGGAAGAAACACCATATATTTT.

This clonotype has at least ten counts. The V and J genes are TRBV7-2 and TRBJ1-1; the D gene is possibly TRBD1 (6 bases). Germline values: CDR1 SGHTA, CDR2 FQGNSA. The CDR3 totals 15 residues. Between the trimmed V and J ends, which lost 5 bases and 5 bases, there was a span of 18 bases. In DNA, the CDR3 is TGTGCCAGCAGCCGATTCCAGGGGTTGGGGACTGAAGCTTTCTTT. Amino acids: CASSRFQGLGTEAFF. Based on the CDR3 plus reference TRBV7-2 and TRBJ1-1, the full variable domain is GAGVSQSPSNKVTEKGKDVELRCDPISGHTALYWYRQSLGQGLEFLIYFQGNSAPDKSGLPSDRFSAERTGGSVSTLTIQRTQQEDSAVYLCASSRFQGLGTEAFFGQGTRLTVV.

This clonotype occurred many times. The rearrangement links TRBV7-9 to TRBJ2-7; possible D gene TRBD2, 5 bases. Trimming shortened V by 8 bases and J by 3 bases, and 20 bases separated the two germline ends. The CDR3 is made up of 15 amino acids. Germline loops: CDR1 SEHNR, CDR2 FQNEAQ (reference sequence). The CDR3 loop reads CASSLAWHGDYEQYF. The CDR3 bases are TGTGCCAGCTCTCTAGCTTGGCACGGTGACTACGAGCAGTACTTC.

This chain joins TRBV20-1 and TRBJ1-4; D is possibly TRBD1 (6 bases). The germline V and J ends were trimmed by 3 bases and 5 bases, with 13 bases remaining between them. This CDR3 has 14 residues. CDR1 DFQATT and CDR2 SNEGSKA come from the germline V gene (reference sequence). CDR3 sequence (DNA): TGCAGTGCTAGCTTAAAGGGGGTAAATGAAAAACTGTTTTTT. It yields the protein CSASLKGVNEKLFF.

As concerns this clonotype: Lacking the conserved final phenylalanine or tryptophan, this CDR3 likely reflects a read error. V gene TRBV7-8 combines with J gene TRBJ2-7; D is possibly TRBD2 (5 bases). This CDR3 contains 14 residues. CDR1 is SGHVS and CDR2 is FQNEAQ in the germline V gene. Deletions cut 6 bases from V and 2 bases from J, with 14 bases between. CDR3 region: CASRDSTATYEQYL. CDR3 nucleotide sequence: TGTGCCAGCAGGGACTCGACTGCAACCTACGAGCAGTACCTC.

This clonotype appeared many times. The genes are TRBV6-1 and TRBJ1-4; maybe TRBD1 (6 bases). The germline V gene encodes CDR1 MNHNS and CDR2 SASEGT. The CDR3 has 14 residues. The V end was cut by 10 bases, the J end by 3 bases, with 15 bases between. CDR3: CATTVQGSNEKLFF. The CDR3 region has the DNA TGTGCCACGACAGTACAGGGTTCTAATGAAAAACTGTTTTTT.

At least ten counts were recorded for this clonotype. The chain recombines TRBV10-2 with TRBJ2-7; no definite D call. The CDR3 sequence is 11 residues long. The germline CDR1 and CDR2 sequences are WSHSY and SAAADI. V was clipped by 3 bases and J by 2 bases, with 2 bases between them. CDR3 coding DNA: TGCGCCAGCAGTGAAGCCTACGAGCAGTACTTC. Protein sequence: CASSEAYEQYF.

This clonotype was detected many times. This chain joins TRBV5-6 and TRBJ1-2; weak D call: TRBD1 (5 bases). From germline, CDR1 is SGHDT and CDR2 YYEEEE. This CDR3 has 15 amino acids. Trimming removed 3 bases from V and 0 bases from J, with 12 bases in between. CDR3 DNA sequence: TGTGCCAGCAGCTACGACGACAGAGCTAACTATGGCTACACCTTC. Protein: CASSYDDRANYGYTF.

This rearrangement joins TRBV9 to TRBJ2-5; D is tentatively TRBD1 or TRBD2 (6 bases each). The CDR3 totals 15 residues. The V gene's germline CDR1 is SGDLS and CDR2 YYNGEE. The V end was cut by 0 bases, the J end by 4 bases, with 13 bases between. CDR3 sequence reads: CASSVVGGTRETQYF. For the CDR3, the DNA is TGTGCCAGCAGCGTAGTAGGGGGGACCCGAGAGACCCAGTACTTC.

This chain links TRBV2 with TRBJ1-3; 9 positions agree with TRBD1. After removal of 6 bases from V and 2 bases from J, the junction contained 14 bases not matched to a gene. Germline values: CDR1 SNHLY, CDR2 FYNNEI. This CDR3 is 18 amino acids long. The CDR3 loop is CASRSPRTGDSPGNTIYF. In nucleotides, the CDR3 is TGTGCCAGCAGGTCGCCGAGGACAGGGGATAGTCCTGGAAACACCATATATTTT.

The table lists this clonotype with many counts. The chain has TRBV29-1 and TRBJ1-1; 8 bases fit TRBD1. With 6 bases clipped from V and 0 bases from J, the junction kept 9 bases outside the gene matches. Germline CDR1 is SQVTM and CDR2 is ANQGSEA. This CDR3 contains 15 residues. CDR3 bases: TGCAGCGTCGCCGGAGGACAGGGCATGAACACTGAAGCTTTCTTT. It is translated as CSVAGGQGMNTEAFF.

Ten or more counts support this clonotype. The CDR3 region has the DNA TGTGCCAGCAGTGAATTTAGTTTCCCCGAGGTGAACACTGAAGCTTTCTTT. Amino acids: CASSEFSFPEVNTEAFF. J is TRBJ1-1 and V is TRBV25-1; D gene unclear. Germline CDR1 reads MGHDK; CDR2 reads SYGVNS. The CDR3 contains 17 residues. The V and J ends lost 1 base and 0 bases respectively, with 15 bases between them.

This clonotype was detected only a few times. The V call is TRBV20-1, the J call TRBJ2-7; D may correspond to TRBD1 or TRBD2 (5 bases each). CDR3 length: 15 residues. The V gene's germline CDR1 is DFQATT and CDR2 SNEGSKA (reference sequence). The V gene lost 3 bases and the J gene lost 4 bases, with 19 bases spanning the gap. CDR3 amino acids: CSASSGLTSQYEQYF. Here the CDR3 DNA reads TGCAGTGCTAGCTCGGGGCTGACGAGCCAATACGAGCAGTACTTC.

Notes on this clonotype: A much bigger clone sits one base away, suggesting this may be a read error. Here the CDR3 omits its conserved ending phenylalanine or tryptophan, so a read error is the likely source. V usage is TRBV24-1 and J usage is TRBJ1-2, with D perhaps matching TRBD1 (5 bases). V lost 5 bases and J 6 bases, leaving 6 bases between the germline ends. There are 11 residues in the CDR3. Germline V gene sequence: CDR1 KGHDR, CDR2 SFDVKD. CDR3 in DNA: TGTGCCACCAGTGCGGGGGATGGCTACACCTCC. Protein: CATSAGDGYTS.

This chain uses TRBV7-4 with TRBJ2-7, with TRBD2 identical over 7 bases. V trimming: 5 bases; J trimming: 3 bases; junction bases outside the gene matches: 10. The CDR3 is made up of 15 amino acids. Germline loops: CDR1 SGHVT, CDR2 SQSDAQ. CDR3 loop: CASSQDPSGGYEQYF. For the CDR3, the DNA is TGTGCCAGCAGCCAAGACCCCTCGGGGGGCTACGAGCAGTACTTC.